A single sample is the source of the 28 T cell receptor beta chains below, sequenced in a study of blood T cell repertoires in COVID-19. Data came from immunoSEQ multiplex PCR; TCRdb stores just in-frame clones and leaves some out. The table has fewer than 250,000 clones, around 83% seen once. The source material was peripheral blood. All receptors derive from a woman aged 45 to 65 with acute or convalescent COVID-19.

The chain links TRBV4-2 to TRBJ2-2; TRBD2 matches 14 bases. Trimming took 0 bases from V and 6 from J; bases not matched to a gene: 3. Germline-derived CDR1 and CDR2 are LGHNA and YNFKEQ. The CDR3 is 17 amino acids. The DNA of the CDR3 is TGTGCCAGCAGCCAAGACGGGACTAGCGGGAGCGCCGGGGAGCTGTTTTTT. Its protein product is CASSQDGTSGSAGELFF.

V gene TRBV7-2 combines with J gene TRBJ1-2; perhaps TRBD1 as D (6 bases). V dropped 6 bases and J dropped 2 bases, with 7 bases sitting between them. In germline, CDR1 is SGHTA, CDR2 FQGNSA. The CDR3 contains 12 residues. The CDR3: CASRRGNYGYTF. In DNA form, the CDR3 reads TGTGCCAGCAGGAGGGGGAACTATGGCTACACCTTC.

The rearrangement uses TRBV19 and TRBJ2-7; TRBD1 is a possible D gene (5 bases). Trimming left V 3 bases short and J 3 bases short, with 12 bases between. The CDR3 extends over 14 amino acids. CDR1 is LNHDA, CDR2 SQIVND, per germline (reference sequence). For the CDR3, the DNA is TGTGCCAGTAGTATTCGTCAGGGTATCTACGAGCAGTACTTC. This gives the protein CASSIRQGIYEQYF.

This clone came up a few times. This chain joins TRBV6-1 and TRBJ2-3; 9 nucleotides agree with TRBD2. Trimming at V came to 1 base and at J to 4 bases, leaving 3 bases not matched to a gene. Germline V gene data show CDR1 as MNHNS and CDR2 as SASEGT. The CDR3 is 15 residues long. In DNA form, the CDR3 reads TGTGCCAGCAGTGAAGTAGCGGGAGCCGCAGATACGCAGTATTTT. The encoded protein is CASSEVAGAADTQYF.

This clone was detected only once. V usage is TRBV18 and J usage is TRBJ2-1; 8 bases map to TRBD2. The CDR3 has 17 amino acids. V lost 3 bases to trimming and J lost 6 bases; unmatched junction nucleotides: 13. Germline V lookup: CDR1 KGHSH, CDR2 LQKENI. The DNA of the CDR3 is TGTGCCAGCTCACCCGTCGGGGGGGCAACTAGTACCAATGAGCAGTTCTTC. Translated: CASSPVGGATSTNEQFF.

The chain carries TRBV5-6 and TRBJ2-7; TRBD1 agrees at 8 bases. This CDR3 has 18 residues. Per the germline V gene, CDR1 is SGHDT and CDR2 is YYEEEE. Unmatched junction bases numbered 16, after V lost 1 base and J lost 4 bases. CDR3 protein: CASSLFRGQGLGTYEQYF. CDR3 in DNA: TGTGCCAGCAGCTTGTTCAGGGGGCAGGGTCTGGGGACGTACGAGCAGTACTTC. Drawing the rest from reference TRBV5-6 and TRBJ2-7, the complete variable domain is DAGVTQSPTHLIKTRGQQVTLRCSPKSGHDTVSWYQQALGQGPQFIFQYYEEEERQRGNFPDRFSGHQFPNYSSELNVNALLLGDSALYLCASSLFRGQGLGTYEQYFGPGTRLTVT.

This clone occurred a few times. The chain combines TRBV3-1 (or the pseudogene TRBV3-2) with TRBJ1-2; possibly TRBD1 for D (5 bases). Per the germline V gene, CDR1 is LGHDT and CDR2 is YNNKEL (reference sequence). The germline V and J ends were trimmed by 4 bases and 8 bases, with 17 bases remaining between them. This CDR3 comprises 14 residues. CDR3 protein: CASSPLGGPLGYTF. The CDR3 region has the DNA TGTGCCAGCAGCCCCCTGGGGGGTCCGTTAGGCTACACCTTC.

The count of this clone is one. This chain joins TRBV27 and TRBJ2-7; 10 nucleotides agree with TRBD2. The CDR3 totals 15 residues. Per the germline V gene, CDR1 is MNHEY and CDR2 is SMNVEV (reference sequence). The trim removed 8 bases at V and 6 bases at J, leaving 13 bases unmatched. The CDR3 loop reads CASPPTLAGEVEQYF. For the CDR3, the DNA is TGTGCCAGCCCCCCCACGCTAGCGGGAGAGGTCGAGCAGTACTTC.

The chain employs TRBV5-8 and TRBJ1-1; D not resolved. The CDR3 is made up of 13 amino acids. Between the trimmed V and J ends, which lost 3 bases and 10 bases, there was a span of 16 bases. Germline CDR1 SGHTS, CDR2 YDEGEE. The CDR3 region has the DNA TGTGCCAGCAGCTCTGATCGGGGAAGAACAGCTTTCTTT. Translation gives CASSSDRGRTAFF.

This chain joins TRBV7-7 and TRBJ2-7; 7 bases line up with TRBD1. The V and J ends lost 1 base and 0 bases, in that order; junction bases with no gene match: 0. Germline values: CDR1 SSHAT, CDR2 FNYEAQ (reference sequence). CDR3 length: 14 amino acids. The CDR3: CASSLGDSSYEQYF. The DNA for the CDR3 is TGTGCCAGCAGCTTAGGGGACAGCTCCTACGAGCAGTACTTC.

This clone was recorded only once. This chain links TRBV5-5 with TRBJ2-5; no reliable D call. CDR1 and CDR2 from the germline V gene are SGHKS and YYEKEE (reference sequence). The CDR3 has 11 amino acids. V lost 4 bases and J 5 bases, leaving 6 bases between the germline ends. The DNA for the CDR3 is TGTGCCAGCAGCCTAGAGGAGACCCAGTACTTC. This gives the protein CASSLEETQYF. Full variable domain (outside the CDR3, taken from reference TRBV5-5 and TRBJ2-5): DAGVTQSPTHLIKTRGQQVTLRCSPISGHKSVSWYQQVLGQGPQFIFQYYEKEERGRGNFPDRFSARQFPNYSSELNVNALLLGDSALYLCASSLEETQYFGPGTRLLVL.

This clone was detected a few times. The CDR3 DNA follows: TGTGCCAGCAGGACCCAGGATAGGAATGAGCAGTTCTTC. Its translation is CASRTQDRNEQFF. The chain joins TRBV6-6 to TRBJ2-1; the D is unclear. The CDR3 contains 13 residues. The V and J ends lost 6 bases and 7 bases respectively, with 13 bases between them. Per the germline V gene, CDR1 is MNHNY and CDR2 is SVGAGI (reference sequence).

This chain connects TRBV4-2 to TRBJ2-1, with D maybe TRBD1 (6 bases). CDR1 LGHNA and CDR2 YNFKEQ come from the germline V gene. This CDR3 has 15 amino acids. V lost 4 bases and J lost 5, with 15 bases in between. DNA for the CDR3: TGTGCCAGCAGCCCCCTGACAGGAATAAACAATGAGCAGTTCTTC. It specifies CASSPLTGINNEQFF.

This chain links TRBV3-1 (or the pseudogene TRBV3-2) with TRBJ2-7, with a possible D match to TRBD2 (6 bases). Germline V gives CDR1 LGHDT, CDR2 YNNKEL (reference sequence). The V end lost 2 bases, the J end lost 7 bases, and 12 bases lay between the germline ends. The CDR3 length is 13 residues. The DNA for the CDR3 is TGTGCCAGCAGCCAACGACTAGTTCGAGAGCAGTACTTC. Its protein is CASSQRLVREQYF.

J is TRBJ2-7 and V is TRBV27, with D maybe TRBD2 (5 bases). V gave up 2 bases and J gave up 5 bases, with 13 bases separating them. CDR1 MNHEY and CDR2 SMNVEV come from the germline V gene (reference sequence). The CDR3 covers 14 residues. The CDR3 sequence: CASSLLERRDEQYF. In DNA form, the CDR3 reads TGTGCCAGCAGTTTACTGGAACGGCGGGACGAGCAGTACTTC.

The rearrangement links TRBV4-1 to TRBJ1-4, with TRBD1 matching over 8 bases. This CDR3 region has 17 residues. J gave up 7 bases and V 3 bases, and 13 bases lay outside the gene matches. Germline V lookup: CDR1 MGHRA, CDR2 YSYEKL. CDR3 in DNA: TGCGCCAGCAGCCACATAAGCCCGGGACAGGACTTTGAAAAACTGTTTTTT. This gives the protein CASSHISPGQDFEKLFF.

The chain combines TRBV5-4 with TRBJ2-6; D gene uncertain. Between the trimmed V and J ends, which lost 4 bases and 0 bases, there was a span of 14 bases. Germline CDR1 is SGHNT and CDR2 is YYREEE (reference sequence). The CDR3 loop spans 17 amino acids. The CDR3 nucleotides read TGTGCCAGCAGCCCTGCTCCTGGAGTCTCTGGGGCCAACGTCCTGACTTTC. It translates to CASSPAPGVSGANVLTF.

This chain uses TRBV30 with TRBJ2-7, with a tentative D call TRBD2 (6 bases). Trimming left V 1 base short and J 4 bases short, with 14 bases between. This CDR3 spans 14 amino acids. The germline CDR1 and CDR2 sequences are GTSNPN and SVGIG (reference sequence). Here the CDR3 reads CAWSEGGSFYEQYF. CDR3 DNA: TGTGCCTGGAGTGAGGGAGGCTCCTTTTACGAGCAGTACTTC.

V gene TRBV18 combines with J gene TRBJ2-3; 9 bases are a match to TRBD2. V gave up 6 bases and J gave up 6 bases; unmatched junction bases: 10. The CDR3 loop spans 15 amino acids. CDR1 is KGHSH, CDR2 LQKENI, per germline. The CDR3 coding sequence is TGTGCCAGCTCCCCCGCTAGCGGGGCTTTGGATACGCAGTATTTT. Translated, it gives CASSPASGALDTQYF.

There are a few counts of this clone. J is TRBJ2-7 and V is TRBV9, with 11 bases matching TRBD2. There are 15 residues in the CDR3. The germline V gene has CDR1 SGDLS and CDR2 YYNGEE. The junction had 7 bases not matched to a gene; V was cut back by 4 bases and J by 4 bases. The CDR3 here is CASSPAGLAAYEQYF. Here the CDR3 DNA reads TGTGCCAGCAGCCCCGCGGGACTAGCGGCTTACGAGCAGTACTTC.

The sample holds one count of this clone. V usage is TRBV6-6 and J usage is TRBJ2-2; 8 bases fit TRBD2. Per germline, CDR1 MNHNY and CDR2 SVGAGI (reference sequence). The J segment lost 3 bases and the V segment lost 6 bases, leaving 6 bases of the junction unmatched. CDR3 size: 15 residues. CDR3: CASRPSAGDTGELFF. CDR3 in DNA: TGTGCCAGCAGACCATCAGCGGGGGACACCGGGGAGCTGTTTTTT.

The chain recombines TRBV27 with TRBJ2-7; perhaps TRBD1 as D (6 bases). Germline V gene sequence: CDR1 MNHEY, CDR2 SMNVEV (reference sequence). The CDR3 totals 15 residues. Trimming took 2 bases from V and 4 from J, leaving 15 bases between them. The CDR3 DNA sequence: TGTGCCAGCAGTTTAAGGGGGACGAGGATATACGAGCAGTACTTC. Translated, it gives CASSLRGTRIYEQYF.

A word on this clone: Other DNA sequences of this sample code for an identical CDR3. The chain recombines TRBV19 with TRBJ1-1, with D maybe TRBD1 (6 bases). The V end was cut by 1 base, the J end by 4 bases, with 7 bases between. The germline CDR1 and CDR2 sequences are LNHDA and SQIVND (reference sequence). CDR3 length equals 13 residues. The CDR3 nucleotides read TGTGCCAGTAGTATAGTCAGGGGCACTGAAGCTTTCTTT. Translation gives CASSIVRGTEAFF.

This clone has more than one count but fewer than ten. V usage is TRBV4-2 and J usage is TRBJ1-2; D remains ambiguous. V lost 4 bases to trimming and J lost 1 base, with 16 bases between them. Germline lookup yields CDR1 LGHNA and CDR2 YNFKEQ. CDR3 length: 16 residues. The CDR3 coding sequence is TGTGCCAGCAGCCCCCGGTCGGGGATGATTAACTATGGCTACACCTTC. This encodes CASSPRSGMINYGYTF.

The chain is built from TRBV27 and TRBJ2-3; D is ambiguous. The germline V gene encodes CDR1 MNHEY and CDR2 SMNVEV (reference sequence). The length of the CDR3 is 14 residues. Trimming stripped 6 bases from V and 0 bases from J, with 10 bases between. CDR3 sequence (DNA): TGTGCCAGCAGCCTTTTTTTTAGCACAGATACGCAGTATTTT. It is translated as CASSLFFSTDTQYF.

This chain connects TRBV6-5 to TRBJ2-7; D is unclear. CDR1 and CDR2 from the germline V gene are MNHEY and SVGAGI. V was pared by 5 bases and J by 6 bases, with 20 bases between. This CDR3 has 15 amino acids. The CDR3 region has the DNA TGTGCCAGCAGTCGCCACGGCTCGCTAGTAGGCGAGCAGTACTTC. Translated: CASSRHGSLVGEQYF.

The rearrangement links TRBV6-6 to TRBJ2-2, with 7 bases identical to TRBD1. With 6 bases clipped from V and 7 bases from J, the junction kept 11 bases outside the gene matches. This CDR3 has 15 amino acids. CDR1 is MNHNY and CDR2 is SVGAGI in the germline V gene (reference sequence). In DNA form, the CDR3 reads TGTGCCAGCAGAAAACCCGGGACAGCGAACGGGGAGCTGTTTTTT. It translates to CASRKPGTANGELFF.

This clone appeared once. This chain joins TRBV7-2 and TRBJ2-3, with 10 bases aligning to TRBD2. CDR3 length: 16 amino acids. The V gene end was trimmed by 4 bases and the J gene end by 4 bases; junction bases not matched to a gene: 8. Germline V gene sequence: CDR1 SGHTA, CDR2 FQGNSA. The CDR3, as DNA: TGTGCCAGCAGCTATAAAGCGGGAGGGCCCGCAGATACGCAGTATTTT. Its translation is CASSYKAGGPADTQYF. Full variable domain (missing parts from reference TRBV7-2 and TRBJ2-3): GAGVSQSPSNKVTEKGKDVELRCDPISGHTALYWYRQSLGQGLEFLIYFQGNSAPDKSGLPSDRFSAERTGGSVSTLTIQRTQQEDSAVYLCASSYKAGGPADTQYFGPGTRLTVL.